Below, 20 T cell receptor beta chains from the same sample are listed, as sequenced in a study of Ad26.COV2.S vaccination and SARS-CoV-2 variants. As for treatment: 19 received Ad26.COV2.S at low or high dose, single or two shots; five or six received placebo; per-sample allocation not given. Samples analyzed were those drawn on day 63 after the first vaccine or placebo injection. The repertoire was sequenced with immunoSEQ multiplex PCR; TCRdb's copy has only in-frame clones and lacks some. The data contain approximately 240,000 clones, approximately 90% of them seen just once; the ten biggest clones take up about 10%. This specimen consisted of peripheral blood, obtained in a trial of Ad26.COV2.S vaccine versus placebo. These receptors all stem from a person aged 18-60 years who received the Ad26.COV2.S COVID-19 vaccine or a placebo.

The rearrangement links TRBV4-3 to TRBJ1-1, with D perhaps matching TRBD1 (6 bases). Germline CDR1 LGHNA, CDR2 YSLEER. The V gene lost 10 bases and the J gene lost 1 base, with 16 bases spanning the gap. The CDR3 runs to 14 residues. For the CDR3, the DNA is TGCGCCAAAAAGCGGGGGGCCCGGAACACTGAAGCTTTCTTT. Amino acids: CAKKRGARNTEAFF.

A single count supports this clone. CDR3 nucleotides: TGCGCCAGCTATCCCGGGACAGGGGTCAACGAGCAGTACTTC. Amino acid sequence: CASYPGTGVNEQYF. The chain recombines TRBV5-1 with TRBJ2-7; 10 positions agree with TRBD1. Germline CDR1 SGHRS, CDR2 YFSETQ. The CDR3 is 14 amino acids. With V trimmed by 7 bases and J by 5 bases, 9 bases remained unmatched.

V and J are TRBV28 and TRBJ2-5; weak D call: TRBD2 (5 bases). V lost 5 bases and J lost 7, with 5 bases in between. Per the germline V gene, CDR1 is MDHEN and CDR2 is SYDVKM. The CDR3 runs 10 residues. CDR3 nucleotides: TGTGCCAGCAGTGGAGGGACCCAGTACTTC. The encoded protein is CASSGGTQYF. Filled out from reference TRBV28 and TRBJ2-5, the complete variable domain reads DVKVTQSSRYLVKRTGEKVFLECVQDMDHENMFWYRQDPGLGLRLIYFSYDVKMKEKGDIPEGYSVSREKKERFSLILESASTNQTSMYLCASSGGTQYFGPGTRLLVL.

The rearrangement uses TRBV6-2 or TRBV6-3 and TRBJ1-1; maybe TRBD1 (6 bases). CDR3 length: 18 residues. Germline V lookup: CDR1 MNHEY, CDR2 SVGEGT. Trimming removed 1 base from V and 3 bases from J, with 21 bases in between. The CDR3 DNA is TGTGCCAGCAGTTACTATTTCAGGGGCCGATGGTTGGACACTGAAGCTTTCTTT. As protein: CASSYYFRGRWLDTEAFF.

The chain links TRBV2 to TRBJ2-5, with unresolved D. This CDR3 contains 11 residues. V shed 7 bases and J shed 2 bases, with 5 bases lying between them. Germline V gene lookup returns CDR1 SNHLY and CDR2 FYNNEI. DNA of the CDR3: TGTGCCAGCACGCAGCAAGAGACCCAGTACTTC. This codes for CASTQQETQYF.

The CDR3 bases are TGTGCCAGTAGTCCCCGACAGGGTCCCTCCTACGAGCAGTACTTC. This encodes CASSPRQGPSYEQYF. The chain recombines TRBV19 with TRBJ2-7; 7 bases match TRBD1. This CDR3 has 15 residues. Germline V gene data show CDR1 as LNHDA and CDR2 as SQIVND (reference sequence). The ends lost 5 bases at V and 0 bases at J; junction bases unmatched: 7.

The chain carries TRBV11-3 and TRBJ2-1; 9 bases agree with TRBD1. From germline, CDR1 is SGHNT and CDR2 YENEEA. With V trimmed by 5 bases and J by 0 bases, 8 bases remained unmatched. The CDR3 is made up of 17 amino acids. The CDR3 protein is CASSPTGGTSSYNEQFF. The DNA for the CDR3 is TGTGCCAGCAGCCCTACAGGGGGCACAAGCTCCTACAATGAGCAGTTCTTC.

The rearrangement links TRBV7-3 to TRBJ1-2, with a weak D call TRBD1 (5 bases). V was pared by 2 bases and J by 4 bases, with 17 bases between. This CDR3 region has 16 residues. In germline, CDR1 is SGHTA, CDR2 FQGTGA. The CDR3 here is CASSLGGTEIFYGYTF. CDR3 in DNA: TGTGCCAGCAGCTTAGGCGGGACGGAGATTTTCTATGGCTACACCTTC.

The V gene is TRBV7-8, the J gene TRBJ2-3, with TRBD1 identical over 7 bases. The CDR3 sequence is 14 residues long. Germline V gives CDR1 SGHVS, CDR2 FQNEAQ. Trimming cost V 5 bases and J 6 bases; bases outside gene matches: 8. The CDR3 protein is CASSQSTRGDTQYF. CDR3 bases: TGTGCCAGCAGCCAATCGACCAGGGGGGATACGCAGTATTTT.

In its sample, this clone was seen once. The CDR3 reads CASSLPPKVSQPQHF. The CDR3 DNA is TGTGCCAGCAGTTTACCTCCCAAAGTTAGTCAGCCCCAGCATTTT. V is TRBV28 and J is TRBJ1-5; unclear D gene. Trimming shortened V by 2 bases and J by 6 bases, and 14 bases separated the two germline ends. This CDR3 is built from 15 residues. Germline-derived CDR1 and CDR2 are MDHEN and SYDVKM.

For the CDR3, the DNA is TGTGCCAGCAGCCAAGATATTTTCGGAGACACCGGGGAGCTGTTTTTT. Its translation: CASSQDIFGDTGELFF. The chain links TRBV3-1 (or the pseudogene TRBV3-2) to TRBJ2-2; no reliable D call. Per germline, CDR1 LGHDT and CDR2 YNNKEL (reference sequence). This CDR3 region has 16 residues. Trimming stripped 0 bases from V and 3 bases from J, with 11 bases between.

This chain uses TRBV14 with TRBJ2-7; 9 bases line up with TRBD2. Germline CDR1 is SGHDN and CDR2 is FVKESK. The CDR3 is 15 amino acids. V lost 3 bases and J lost 1; bases outside the gene matches: 4. The CDR3 is CASSQTSGLSYEQYF. The CDR3 DNA sequence: TGTGCCAGCAGCCAGACTAGCGGCCTTTCCTACGAGCAGTACTTC.

The V and J genes are TRBV28 and TRBJ2-7, with a tentative D call TRBD2 (5 bases). Germline lookup yields CDR1 MDHEN and CDR2 SYDVKM. V dropped 7 bases and J dropped 6 bases, with 22 bases sitting between them. This CDR3 region has 15 residues. The CDR3 nucleotides read TGTGCCAGCACCCCACGGGGATCATTCGGGCTCGAGCAGTACTTC. Translating it yields CASTPRGSFGLEQYF. The entire variable domain, with the rest obtained from reference TRBV28 and TRBJ2-7, is as follows: DVKVTQSSRYLVKRTGEKVFLECVQDMDHENMFWYRQDPGLGLRLIYFSYDVKMKEKGDIPEGYSVSREKKERFSLILESASTNQTSMYLCASTPRGSFGLEQYFGPGTRLTVT.

Many counts were recorded for this clone. The J gene is TRBJ1-1, the V gene TRBV10-3; 11 positions match TRBD1. The germline V gene has CDR1 ENHRY and CDR2 SYGVKD. V shed 2 bases and J 4 bases; nucleotides not matched to a gene: 9. The CDR3 totals 17 residues. The CDR3 reads CAISEALSGQGGTEAFF. In nucleotides, the CDR3 is TGTGCCATCAGTGAGGCATTATCGGGACAGGGGGGCACTGAAGCTTTCTTT.

This rearrangement joins TRBV20-1 to TRBJ1-5; D is perhaps TRBD1 (6 bases). V shed 3 bases and J shed 9 bases, with 9 bases lying between them. CDR1 is DFQATT and CDR2 is SNEGSKA in the germline V gene (reference sequence). The CDR3 contains 11 residues. As DNA, the CDR3 is TGCAGTGCTAGTGAAGGGGGGCCCCAGCATTTT. It is translated as CSASEGGPQHF.

This chain links TRBV9 with TRBJ2-1; 9 bases are a match to TRBD2. The germline gives CDR1 SGDLS, CDR2 YYNGEE. The V gene end was trimmed by 0 bases and the J gene end by 8 bases; junction bases not matched to a gene: 9. The CDR3 has 16 residues. The chain's CDR3 is CASSVEDSGSADEQFF. CDR3 sequence (DNA): TGTGCCAGCAGCGTAGAAGATAGCGGGAGTGCGGATGAGCAGTTCTTC.

The chain couples TRBV27 to TRBJ1-3, with 8 bases identical to TRBD1. Trimming removed 11 bases from V and 4 bases from J; junction bases left unmatched: 7. Germline V gene lookup returns CDR1 MNHEY and CDR2 SMNVEV (reference sequence). The length of the CDR3 is 13 residues. The chain's CDR3 is CAGQGAKGNTIYF. The CDR3 nucleotides are TGTGCCGGGCAGGGGGCGAAGGGAAACACCATATATTTT.

V is TRBV19 and J is TRBJ2-3; TRBD2 matches at 8 bases. V lost 6 bases and J lost 6; bases outside the gene matches: 14. The CDR3 is 16 residues long. Germline loops: CDR1 LNHDA, CDR2 SQIVND (reference sequence). The CDR3 loop reads CASRHLGLAGRDTQYF. In DNA, the CDR3 is TGTGCCAGTAGACACCTCGGACTAGCCGGACGTGATACGCAGTATTTT.

This clone was detected a few times. The chain carries TRBV7-9 and TRBJ2-1; D might be TRBD2 (6 bases). Germline CDR1 is SEHNR and CDR2 is FQNEAQ (reference sequence). The CDR3 contains 16 residues. V dropped 4 bases and J dropped 4 bases, with 17 bases sitting between them. The CDR3 DNA follows: TGTGCCAGCAGCTCCCCAGCTAGCGTCGGGTACAATGAGCAGTTCTTC. Translation: CASSSPASVGYNEQFF.

This chain connects TRBV7-3 to TRBJ1-1; D is undetermined. The CDR3 loop spans 14 amino acids. Trimming stripped 1 base from V and 0 bases from J, with 6 bases between. Germline V gene data show CDR1 as SGHTA and CDR2 as FQGTGA. The CDR3 DNA follows: TGTGCCAGCAGCTTAAACCAAATGAACACTGAAGCTTTCTTT. Amino acid sequence: CASSLNQMNTEAFF.